This T cell receptor beta chain was sequenced in a study of radiotherapy plus CTLA-4 blockade in lung cancer (dated by TCRdb to 2016 to 2019). Describing the broader study: Objective responses occurred in approximately 19% of enrolled patients, and roughly 30% achieved disease control.

With regard to this clone: Its cognate antigen has yet to be identified. The junction shows a germline mismatch at one end, possibly a read error.

The library was produced with the immunoSEQ multiplex PCR assay. The table comes from immuneACCESS by way of TCRdb, which keeps in-frame sequences with V and J called. Part of the clones is missing from these tables; in studies checked, under half for an unresolved V gene and the rest for unknown reasons. The sample contains approximately 89,000 clones, about four fifths of them found a single time. The top ten hold under 5% of the sample. Results the study describes overall, beyond this receptor: After treatment with radiotherapy and ipilimumab, TCR clones that originated in tumors expanded in peripheral blood. The strongest predictors of response, as reported, were early dynamic changes in blood T cell clones along with a rise in serum interferon-beta after radiation.

The study tested focal radiation therapy combined with CTLA-4 blockade (ipilimumab) in patients with chemo-refractory metastatic non-small-cell lung cancer. Material: peripheral blood, obtained from a patient treated with radiotherapy plus ipilimumab. The receptor was derived from a human donor with non-small cell lung cancer who had a partial response to radiotherapy plus ipilimumab. Some clones in this sample may be carry-over from other donors' samples.

The bases are TGTGCCAGCAGCCCTCAGATTCTAGCGGGAGGGTTC. This is translated as CASSPQILAGGF. The chain is encoded by TRBV7-2 joined to TRBJ2-4; the junction holds 12 bases that match TRBD2. Sequences SGHTA (CDR1) and FQGNSA (CDR2) are obtained from the germline V gene. CDR3 length: 12 amino acids, cysteine to phenylalanine. Only the CDR3 part of the read is kept: 36 bases, read in frame from the first base.